Below are 10 T cell receptor beta chains sequenced from a single sample in a study of OX40 agonist ivuxolimab in advanced cancers. The data were produced by immunoSEQ multiplex PCR, yet TCRdb's version contains in-frame clones alone and is incomplete. The data show 55,000 to 80,000 clones, around 87% seen once. The specimen comprised CD4+ or CD8+ T cells sorted from blood, sampled in a trial of the OX40 agonist ivuxolimab. The receptors derive from an adult with an advanced solid tumor such as melanoma, head and neck, liver or kidney cancer.

This chain uses TRBV19 with TRBJ1-2; 7 nucleotides line up with TRBD1. V gave up 6 bases and J gave up 2 bases; unmatched junction bases: 3. The CDR3 sequence is 13 residues long. The germline CDR1 and CDR2 sequences are LNHDA and SQIVND (reference sequence). DNA of the CDR3: TGTGCCAGTAGCCTGACAGGGAACTATGGCTACACCTTC. This codes for CASSLTGNYGYTF.

This rearrangement joins TRBV5-1 to TRBJ2-1; unclear D gene. The ends were cut back, 0 bases at V and 3 bases at J, with 7 bases in the middle. This CDR3 comprises 14 residues. The germline gives CDR1 SGHRS, CDR2 YFSETQ. CDR3 DNA: TGCGCCAGCAGCTTGGCCTCCCACTACAATGAGCAGTTCTTC. Amino acid sequence: CASSLASHYNEQFF.

The chain employs TRBV2 and TRBJ1-4; D call uncertain. The germline gives CDR1 SNHLY, CDR2 FYNNEI. V was shortened by 1 base and J by 5 bases, with 11 bases between the two germline ends. The CDR3 has 15 amino acids. The CDR3 DNA is TGTGCCAGCAGTGAAGATAGAGGGTTGAATGAAAAACTGTTTTTT. Translation gives CASSEDRGLNEKLFF.

The CDR3 DNA follows: TGTGCCTGGAGTGATTCGGGACAGGGTCGAAGGGAGCAGTACTTC. It encodes CAWSDSGQGRREQYF. The chain uses TRBV30 and TRBJ2-7; TRBD1 matches 9 bases. This CDR3 region has 15 residues. Per germline, CDR1 GTSNPN and CDR2 SVGIG (reference sequence). V dropped 1 base and J dropped 7; count of bases not matched to a gene: 11.

The CDR3, as DNA: TGTGCCAGCTCAGGACAGGGAACTGGAAACACCATATATTTT. This codes for CASSGQGTGNTIYF. The chain combines TRBV18 with TRBJ1-3; 8 bases are a match to TRBD1. The CDR3 spans 14 residues. Looked up from germline, CDR1 is KGHSH and CDR2 is LQKENI. Losses at the gene ends were 5 bases for V and 2 bases for J; bases not matched to a gene: 2.

The chain has TRBV7-9 and TRBJ2-2; D ambiguous. The CDR3 runs 13 residues. V dropped 6 bases and J dropped 7 bases, with 12 bases sitting between them. Germline V lookup: CDR1 SEHNR, CDR2 FQNEAQ (reference sequence). As DNA, the CDR3 is TGTGCCAGCAGAGGATCTGTTAACGGGGAGCTGTTTTTT. The encoded protein is CASRGSVNGELFF.

This chain joins TRBV27 and TRBJ1-2; 7 bases align to TRBD1. This CDR3 is 14 amino acids long. Germline V gene lookup returns CDR1 MNHEY and CDR2 SMNVEV (reference sequence). Losses at the gene ends were 2 bases for V and 7 bases for J; bases not matched to a gene: 7. Here the CDR3 reads CASSLSHRGGGYTF. For the CDR3, the DNA is TGTGCCAGCAGTTTAAGCCACAGGGGTGGTGGCTACACCTTC.

This sequence joins TRBV21-1 and TRBJ2-3; no check of the table's D call, TRBD1, against the DNA was made. TRBV21-1 has pseudogene status. The CDR3 is 14 residues long. CDR3 amino acids: CASSLGTGEDTQYF. CDR3 in DNA: TGTGCCAGCAGTCTGGGAACAGGGGAAGATACGCAGTATTTT.

The chain uses TRBV19 and TRBJ2-3; no firm D call. The CDR3 loop spans 14 amino acids. Germline CDR1 and CDR2: LNHDA and SQIVND (reference sequence). V was cut by 3 bases and J by 2 bases, with 9 bases left in between. CDR3 coding DNA: TGTGCCAGTAGTATTCCGGATGACACAGATACGCAGTATTTT. It specifies CASSIPDDTDTQYF.

The rearrangement joins TRBV6-1 to TRBJ1-2; no firm D call. CDR3 size: 13 residues. The V and J ends lost 6 bases and 2 bases respectively, with 10 bases between them. Germline V gene data show CDR1 as MNHNS and CDR2 as SASEGT. DNA of the CDR3: TGTGCCAGCAGAGACGTGGAAAACTATGGCTACACCTTC. This translates into CASRDVENYGYTF.